Below, 13 T cell receptor beta chains from the same sample are listed, as sequenced in a study of siplizumab effects on memory and regulatory T cells (dated by TCRdb to the late 2010s). Mixed lymphocyte reaction cells were cocultured at 37°C for five to seven days. Their recognized antigens are unknown. Library prep was done by the immunoSEQ multiplex PCR assay. This is the immuneACCESS table as TCRdb keeps it, with only in-frame sequences that have V and J called. A part of the clones is gone; compared with another copy, unresolved V genes explain less than half, and the rest is unexplained. Recorded for this sample are around 20,000 clones; under 50% of them occurred a single time. Approximately 4.9% of the sample belongs to the ten largest clones. The sequencing input was CFSE-low (dividing) CD4+ T cells sorted from an allogeneic mixed lymphocyte reaction. All receptors derive from a human donor in good health; the cells came from an allogeneic mixed lymphocyte reaction.

This clone was seen only a few times. CDR3 in amino acids: CASGLGSRGTEAFF. For the CDR3, the DNA is TGTGCTAGTGGTTTGGGAAGCCGGGGGACTGAAGCTTTCTTT. The chain carries TRBV12-5 and TRBJ1-1, with a tentative D call TRBD1 (5 bases). The V gene lost 1 base and the J gene lost 5 bases, with 11 bases spanning the gap. The CDR3 loop spans 14 amino acids. The germline CDR1 and CDR2 sequences are LGHNT and FRNRAP.

Only a few counts were recorded for this clone. V is TRBV18 and J is TRBJ2-5, with D perhaps being TRBD1 or TRBD2 (5 bases each). Per germline, CDR1 KGHSH and CDR2 LQKENI. The length of the CDR3 is 12 residues. V was trimmed by 1 base and J by 11 bases, leaving 11 bases between them. Here the CDR3 reads CASSPRGWEQYF. Here the CDR3 DNA reads TGTGCCAGCTCACCACGGGGGTGGGAGCAGTACTTC.

There are a few counts of this clone. The chain couples TRBV21-1 to TRBJ1-1. TRBV21-1 constitutes a pseudogene. The CDR3 sequence is 20 residues long. CDR3 DNA: TGTGCCAGCAGCTCATTGGAGTTACAGAACACCGATATAGTTTCCACTGAAGCTTTCTTT. It translates to CASSSLELQNTDIVSTEAFF.

V is TRBV5-6 and J is TRBJ2-3; TRBD2 agrees at 12 bases. The CDR3 consists of 17 residues. Germline V lookup: CDR1 SGHDT, CDR2 YYEEEE. J lost 0 bases, V lost 4 bases, and 6 bases had no gene match. The CDR3 DNA reads as TGTGCCAGCAGCCTTAGACTAGCGGGGGCCAGCACAGATACGCAGTATTTT. Amino acids: CASSLRLAGASTDTQYF.

The chain employs TRBV6-5 and TRBJ2-3; D is unclear. CDR1 MNHEY and CDR2 SVGAGI come from the germline V gene. The CDR3 totals 12 residues. Trimming removed 6 bases at V and 1 base at J, with 5 bases between. CDR3 region: CASRAGTDTQYF. The CDR3 coding sequence is TGTGCCAGCAGAGCCGGCACAGATACGCAGTATTTT.

This clone is labeled as medium-sized. V and J are TRBV29-1 and TRBJ2-7; 11 bases match TRBD1. The CDR3 extends over 16 amino acids. With V trimmed by 6 bases and J by 5 bases, 15 bases remained unmatched. Germline V lookup: CDR1 SQVTM, CDR2 ANQGSEA. The CDR3 region is CSVPRDRTGGSNEQYF. CDR3 DNA: TGCAGCGTGCCTCGCGACCGGACAGGGGGCTCGAACGAGCAGTACTTC.

By frequency in the sample, this clone is medium-sized. The rearrangement joins TRBV7-9 to TRBJ2-3; TRBD1 agrees at 7 bases. Germline-derived CDR1 and CDR2 are SEHNR and FQNEAQ (reference sequence). Germline trimming cut 6 bases from V and 6 bases from J; bases unmatched to any gene: 9. The CDR3 spans 14 residues. In DNA form, the CDR3 reads TGTGCCAGCAGAAGTGACAGGGATGCCGATACGCAGTATTTT. Its protein product is CASRSDRDADTQYF.

V gene TRBV7-2 combines with J gene TRBJ1-5; TRBD1 matches at 8 bases. V shed 5 bases, J shed 7 bases, and the junction held 4 bases outside the gene matches. This CDR3 has 13 residues. CDR1 is SGHTA, CDR2 FQGNSA, per germline. CDR3 amino acids: CASSRDRLQPQHF. In DNA form, the CDR3 reads TGTGCCAGCAGCCGGGACAGGTTACAGCCCCAGCATTTT.

This clone was seen only a few times. The chain is built from TRBV21-1 and TRBJ1-1. TRBV21-1 is marked as a pseudogene. The CDR3 totals 13 residues. CDR3 in DNA: TGTGCCAGCAGCTGCCGGGACGACACTGAAGCTTTCTTT. This gives the protein CASSCRDDTEAFF.

This clone turned up a few times. This chain connects TRBV6-5 to TRBJ1-2; 7 nucleotides match TRBD1. CDR1 is MNHEY, CDR2 SVGAGI, per germline. V shed 6 bases and J 9 bases; nucleotides not matched to a gene: 10. This CDR3 is built from 13 residues. The chain's CDR3 is CASRLQGGNRYTF. In nucleotides, the CDR3 is TGTGCCAGCAGACTGCAGGGGGGGAACCGCTACACCTTC.

This clone has at least ten counts. The V and J genes are TRBV6-6 and TRBJ2-7, with D uncertain. The germline V and J ends were trimmed by 5 bases and 0 bases, with 5 bases remaining between them. From germline, CDR1 is MNHNY and CDR2 SVGAGI (reference sequence). The CDR3 spans 12 residues. The CDR3: CASSRSSYEQYF. The CDR3 DNA is TGTGCCAGCAGTCGAAGCTCCTACGAGCAGTACTTC.

The rearrangement links TRBV2 to TRBJ1-2, with 11 bases aligning to TRBD1. This CDR3 has 14 residues. Germline V CDR1 and CDR2: SNHLY, FYNNEI. The V and J ends lost 8 bases and 0 bases, in that order; junction bases with no gene match: 2. CDR3 nucleotides: TGTGCCAGCTCGGGACAGGGGGCTAACTATGGCTACACCTTC. It encodes CASSGQGANYGYTF. Full variable domain (missing parts from reference TRBV2 and TRBJ1-2): EPEVTQTPSHQVTQMGQEVILRCVPISNHLYFYWYRQILGQKVEFLVSFYNNEISEKSEIFDDQFSVERPDGSNFTLKIRSTKLEDSAMYFCASSGQGANYGYTFGSGTRLTVV.

This chain connects TRBV10-3 to TRBJ2-6, with D perhaps TRBD2 (5 bases). The CDR3 runs 16 residues. Germline CDR1 and CDR2: ENHRY and SYGVKD. The ends were cut back, 7 bases at V and 0 bases at J, with 13 bases in the middle. CDR3 residues: CAIKGQDSSGANVLTF. The CDR3 DNA is TGTGCCATCAAAGGGCAGGACTCCTCTGGGGCCAACGTCCTGACTTTC.